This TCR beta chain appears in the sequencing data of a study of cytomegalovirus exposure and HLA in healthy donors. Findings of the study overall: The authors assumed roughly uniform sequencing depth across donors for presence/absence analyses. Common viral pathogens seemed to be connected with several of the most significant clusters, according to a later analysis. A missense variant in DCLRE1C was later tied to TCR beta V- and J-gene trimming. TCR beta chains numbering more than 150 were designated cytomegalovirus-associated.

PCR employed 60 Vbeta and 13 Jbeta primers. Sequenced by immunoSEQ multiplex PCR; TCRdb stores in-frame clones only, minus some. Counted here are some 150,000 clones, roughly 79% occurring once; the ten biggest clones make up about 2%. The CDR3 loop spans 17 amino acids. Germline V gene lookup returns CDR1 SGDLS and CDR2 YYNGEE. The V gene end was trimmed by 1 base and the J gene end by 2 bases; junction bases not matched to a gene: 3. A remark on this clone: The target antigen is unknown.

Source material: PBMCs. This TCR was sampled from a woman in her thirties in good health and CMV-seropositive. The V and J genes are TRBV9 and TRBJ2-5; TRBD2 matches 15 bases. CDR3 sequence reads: CASSVRGTSGGQETQYF. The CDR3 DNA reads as TGTGCCAGCAGCGTAAGGGGGACTAGCGGGGGGCAAGAGACCCAGTACTTC.